A selection of T cell receptor beta chains follows, all from one sample in a study of blood T cells in healthy people across ages. In TCRdb, the 5' RACE reads were re-called with MiXCR into one record per CDR3 protein. Here the sample spans around 900,000 distinct CDR3 sequences, roughly 47% being singletons. The sample taken for sequencing was blood. These receptors originate from a woman aged 55-69 years in good health. Both conserved end residues are part of each CDR3. Only part of the rows carry a size: once, few, many, or a class if the clone is expanded.

V gene	J gene	clone size	CDR3 protein
TRBV3-1	.	few	CASSHVPLEQYF
TRBV11-2	TRBJ2-1	.	CASSLGPGLAASEQFF
TRBV6-2/TRBV6-3	.	few	CASSRGGSGRRETQYF
TRBV11-2	TRBJ2-3	.	CASSGYQGGTDTQYF
TRBV6-1	TRBJ1-1	.	CASRLEMNTEAFF
TRBV6-2/TRBV6-3	TRBJ2-3	.	CASSYSSGQVWGTDTQYF
TRBV3-1	TRBJ2-2	few	CASRLYTGELFF
TRBV20-1	TRBJ2-7	.	CSARDEESSYEQYF
TRBV20-1	TRBJ2-3	.	CSARDPTGRGTDTQYF
TRBV10-3	TRBJ2-7	few	CAILRDYEQYF
TRBV4-3	TRBJ1-1	.	CASSQGDRNTEVFF
TRBV12-3/TRBV12-4	TRBJ2-7	.	CASSPRAGNYEQYF
TRBV28	TRBJ2-7	few	CASSARGAGVYEQYF
TRBV12-3/TRBV12-4	TRBJ2-1	.	CASSFRSLGLGYNEQFF
TRBV5-1	TRBJ1-1	once	CASSPGDRTFEAFF
TRBV27	TRBJ2-4	.	CASRLTGDPYGWYF
TRBV24-1	TRBJ2-5	.	CATSDPGTLQETQYF
TRBV5-1	TRBJ2-5	few	CASSHTGVETQYF
TRBV3-1	TRBJ2-7	.	CASSQDLTGGMYEQYF
TRBV5-1	TRBJ2-1	.	CASSLSGLADHNEQFF
TRBV2	TRBJ1-4	few	CASSGWEKLFF
TRBV4-2	TRBJ2-7	.	CASSQALTRGYEQYF
TRBV20-1	TRBJ2-7	.	CSARETSYEQYF
TRBV20-1	TRBJ2-1	few	CSASPSVEQFF
TRBV6-5	.	.	CASSYRGLGEQFF
TRBV6-5	TRBJ2-1	.	CASSRLAWDEQFF